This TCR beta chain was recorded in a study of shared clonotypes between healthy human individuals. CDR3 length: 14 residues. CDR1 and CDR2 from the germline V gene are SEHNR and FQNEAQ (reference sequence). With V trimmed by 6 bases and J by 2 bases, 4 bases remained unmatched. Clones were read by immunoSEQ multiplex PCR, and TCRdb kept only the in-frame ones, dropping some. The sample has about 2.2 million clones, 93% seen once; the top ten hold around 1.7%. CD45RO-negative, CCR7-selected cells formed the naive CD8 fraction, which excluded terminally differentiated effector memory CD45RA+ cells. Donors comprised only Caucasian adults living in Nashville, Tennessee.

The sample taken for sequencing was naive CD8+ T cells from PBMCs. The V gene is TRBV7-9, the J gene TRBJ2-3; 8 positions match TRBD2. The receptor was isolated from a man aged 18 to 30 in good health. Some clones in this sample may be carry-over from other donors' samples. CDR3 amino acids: CASRTSDYTDTQYF. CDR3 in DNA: TGTGCCAGCAGGACTAGCGACTACACAGATACGCAGTATTTT.